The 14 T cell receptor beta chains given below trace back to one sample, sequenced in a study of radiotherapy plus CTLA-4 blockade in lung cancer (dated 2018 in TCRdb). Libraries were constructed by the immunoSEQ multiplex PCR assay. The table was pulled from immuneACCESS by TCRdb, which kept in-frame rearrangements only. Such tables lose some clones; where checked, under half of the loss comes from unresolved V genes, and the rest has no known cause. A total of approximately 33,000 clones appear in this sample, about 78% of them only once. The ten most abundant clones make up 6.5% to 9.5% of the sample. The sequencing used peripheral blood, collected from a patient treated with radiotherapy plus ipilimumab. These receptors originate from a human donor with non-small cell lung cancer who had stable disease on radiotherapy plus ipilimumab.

The CDR3 protein is CASSSRESSVNEQFF. The CDR3 DNA is TGTGCCAGCAGCTCCAGAGAGTCGTCAGTCAATGAGCAGTTCTTC. The chain is built from TRBV5-4 and TRBJ2-1; no firm D call. The CDR3 sequence is 15 residues long. Germline CDR1 and CDR2: SGHNT and YYREEE (reference sequence). Trimming cost V 3 bases and J 6 bases, with 16 bases left between them.

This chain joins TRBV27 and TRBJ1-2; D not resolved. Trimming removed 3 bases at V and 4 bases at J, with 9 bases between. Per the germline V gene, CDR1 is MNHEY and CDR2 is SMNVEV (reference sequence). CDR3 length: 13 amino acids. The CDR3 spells CASSLDPLYGYTF. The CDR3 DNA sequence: TGTGCCAGCAGTTTGGATCCGCTCTATGGCTACACCTTC.

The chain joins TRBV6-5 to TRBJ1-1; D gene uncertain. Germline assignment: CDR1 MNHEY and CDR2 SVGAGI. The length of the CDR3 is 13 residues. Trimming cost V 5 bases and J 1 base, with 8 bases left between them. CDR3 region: CASSRRKNTEAFF. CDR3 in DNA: TGTGCCAGCAGTCGCCGTAAGAACACTGAAGCTTTCTTT.

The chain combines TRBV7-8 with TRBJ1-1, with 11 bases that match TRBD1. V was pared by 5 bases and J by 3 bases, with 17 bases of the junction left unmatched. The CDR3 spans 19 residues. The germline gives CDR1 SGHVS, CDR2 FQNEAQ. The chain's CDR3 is CASSPSLGTGGRWDTEAFF. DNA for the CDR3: TGTGCCAGCAGCCCTAGCCTCGGGACAGGGGGACGGTGGGACACTGAAGCTTTCTTT.

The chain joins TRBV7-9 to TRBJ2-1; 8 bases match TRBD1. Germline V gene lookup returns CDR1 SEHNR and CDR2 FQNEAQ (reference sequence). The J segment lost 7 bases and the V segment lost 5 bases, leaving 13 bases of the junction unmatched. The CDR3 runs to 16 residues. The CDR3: CASSKETGVLLNEQFF. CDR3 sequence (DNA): TGTGCCAGCAGCAAAGAGACAGGGGTTTTACTAAATGAGCAGTTCTTC.

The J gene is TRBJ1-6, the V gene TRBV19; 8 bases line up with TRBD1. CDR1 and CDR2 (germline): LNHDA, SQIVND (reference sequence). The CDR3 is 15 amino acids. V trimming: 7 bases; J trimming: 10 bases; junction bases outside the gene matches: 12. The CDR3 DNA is TGTGCCAGTACCCCCTCCGGCAGGGGGCACTCACCCCTCCACTTT. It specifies CASTPSGRGHSPLHF.

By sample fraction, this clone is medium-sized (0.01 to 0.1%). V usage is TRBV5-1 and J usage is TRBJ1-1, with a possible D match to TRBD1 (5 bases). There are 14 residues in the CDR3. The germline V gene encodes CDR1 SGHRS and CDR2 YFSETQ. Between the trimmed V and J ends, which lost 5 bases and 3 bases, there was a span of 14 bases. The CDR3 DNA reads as TGCGCCAGCAGAGAAATTAGGGGAGACACTGAAGCTTTCTTT. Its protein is CASREIRGDTEAFF.

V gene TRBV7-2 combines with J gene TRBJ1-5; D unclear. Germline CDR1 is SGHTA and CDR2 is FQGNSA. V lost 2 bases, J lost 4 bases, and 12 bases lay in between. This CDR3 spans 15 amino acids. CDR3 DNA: TGTGCCAGCAGCTTAAGCCCAGCTCAAAATCAGCCCCAGCATTTT. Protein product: CASSLSPAQNQPQHF.

CDR3 region: CASSFFLTSVQETQYF. CDR3 DNA sequence: TGTGCCAGCAGCTTTTTCCTTACCTCGGTCCAAGAGACCCAGTACTTC. The chain couples TRBV7-8 to TRBJ2-5; D not resolved. Germline V lookup: CDR1 SGHVS, CDR2 FQNEAQ. V lost 3 bases and J lost 1, with 15 bases in between. CDR3 length equals 16 residues.

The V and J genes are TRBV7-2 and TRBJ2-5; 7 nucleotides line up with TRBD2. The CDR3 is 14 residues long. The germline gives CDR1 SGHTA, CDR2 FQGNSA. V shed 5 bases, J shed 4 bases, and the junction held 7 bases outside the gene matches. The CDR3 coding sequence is TGTGCCAGCAGCCCCGGAACGGGGGGAGAGACCCAGTACTTC. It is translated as CASSPGTGGETQYF.

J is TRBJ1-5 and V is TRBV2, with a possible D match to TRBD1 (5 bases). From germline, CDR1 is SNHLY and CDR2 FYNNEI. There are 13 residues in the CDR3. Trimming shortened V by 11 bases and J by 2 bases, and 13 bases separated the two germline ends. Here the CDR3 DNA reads TGTGCCTCACTCCGGGACGGCAATCAGCCCCAGCATTTT. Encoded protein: CASLRDGNQPQHF.

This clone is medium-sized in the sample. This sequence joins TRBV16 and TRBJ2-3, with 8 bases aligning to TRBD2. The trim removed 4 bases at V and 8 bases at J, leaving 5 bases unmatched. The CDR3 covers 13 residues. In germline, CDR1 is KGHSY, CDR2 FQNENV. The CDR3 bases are TGTGCCAGCAGCCCAGGACTAGCTGGTACGCAGTATTTT. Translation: CASSPGLAGTQYF. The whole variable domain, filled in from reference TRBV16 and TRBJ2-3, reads GEEVAQTPKHLVRGEGQKAKLYCAPIKGHSYVFWYQQVLKNEFKFLISFQNENVFDETGMPKERFSAKCLPNSPCSLEIQATKLEDSAVYFCASSPGLAGTQYFGPGTRLTVL.

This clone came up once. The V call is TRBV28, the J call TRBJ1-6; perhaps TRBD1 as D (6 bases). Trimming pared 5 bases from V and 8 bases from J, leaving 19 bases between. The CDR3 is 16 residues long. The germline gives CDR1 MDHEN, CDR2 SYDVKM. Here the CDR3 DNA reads TGTGCCAGCAGTCCACCTCAGGGGTTTGTTGATTCACCCCTCCACTTT. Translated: CASSPPQGFVDSPLHF.

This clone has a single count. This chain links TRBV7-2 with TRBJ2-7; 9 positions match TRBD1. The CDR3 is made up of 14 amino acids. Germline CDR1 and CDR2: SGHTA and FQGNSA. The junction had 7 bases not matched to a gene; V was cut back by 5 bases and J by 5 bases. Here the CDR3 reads CASSPGQGRNEQYF. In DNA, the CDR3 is TGTGCCAGCAGCCCGGGACAGGGCAGGAACGAGCAGTACTTC. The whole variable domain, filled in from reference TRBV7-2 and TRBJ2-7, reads GAGVSQSPSNKVTEKGKDVELRCDPISGHTALYWYRQSLGQGLEFLIYFQGNSAPDKSGLPSDRFSAERTGGSVSTLTIQRTQQEDSAVYLCASSPGQGRNEQYFGPGTRLTVT.